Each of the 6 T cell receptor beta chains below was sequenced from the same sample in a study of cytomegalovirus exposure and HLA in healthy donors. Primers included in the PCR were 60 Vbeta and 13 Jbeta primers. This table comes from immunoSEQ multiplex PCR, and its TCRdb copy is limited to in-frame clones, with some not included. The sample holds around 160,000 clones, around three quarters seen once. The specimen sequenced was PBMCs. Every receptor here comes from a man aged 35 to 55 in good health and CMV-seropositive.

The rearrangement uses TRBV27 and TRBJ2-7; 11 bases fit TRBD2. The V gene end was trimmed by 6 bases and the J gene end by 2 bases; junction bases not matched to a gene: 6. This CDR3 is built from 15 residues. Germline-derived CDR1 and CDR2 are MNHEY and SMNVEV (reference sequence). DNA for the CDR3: TGTGCCAGCAGCCCGACTAGCGGGACGACCTACGAGCAGTACTTC. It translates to CASSPTSGTTYEQYF.

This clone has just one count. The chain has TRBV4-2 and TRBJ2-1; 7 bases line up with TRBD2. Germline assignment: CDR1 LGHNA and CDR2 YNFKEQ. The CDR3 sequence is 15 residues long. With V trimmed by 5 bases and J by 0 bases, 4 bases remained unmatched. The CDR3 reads CASSYTSDSYNEQFF. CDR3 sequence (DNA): TGTGCCAGCAGCTACACTAGCGACTCCTACAATGAGCAGTTCTTC.

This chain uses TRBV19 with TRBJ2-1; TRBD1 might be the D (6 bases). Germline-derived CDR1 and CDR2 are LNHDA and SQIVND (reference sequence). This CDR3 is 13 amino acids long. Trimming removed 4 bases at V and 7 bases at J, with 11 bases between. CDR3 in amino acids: CASSRSQGNEQFF. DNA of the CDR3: TGTGCCAGTAGTAGGTCCCAGGGGAATGAGCAGTTCTTC.

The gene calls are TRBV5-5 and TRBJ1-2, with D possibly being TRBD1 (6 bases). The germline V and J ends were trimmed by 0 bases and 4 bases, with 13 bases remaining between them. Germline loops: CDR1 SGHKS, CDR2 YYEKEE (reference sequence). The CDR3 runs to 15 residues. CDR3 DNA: TGTGCCAGCAGCTTGGCAGCTGCCAGGGGCTATGGCTACACCTTC. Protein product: CASSLAAARGYGYTF.

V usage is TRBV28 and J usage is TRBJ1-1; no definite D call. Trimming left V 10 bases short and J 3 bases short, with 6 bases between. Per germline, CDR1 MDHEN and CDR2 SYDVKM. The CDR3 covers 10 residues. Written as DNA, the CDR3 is TGTGCCACCCATGACACTGAAGCTTTCTTT. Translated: CATHDTEAFF. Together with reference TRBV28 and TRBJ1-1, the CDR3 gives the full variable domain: DVKVTQSSRYLVKRTGEKVFLECVQDMDHENMFWYRQDPGLGLRLIYFSYDVKMKEKGDIPEGYSVSREKKERFSLILESASTNQTSMYLCATHDTEAFFGQGTRLTVV.

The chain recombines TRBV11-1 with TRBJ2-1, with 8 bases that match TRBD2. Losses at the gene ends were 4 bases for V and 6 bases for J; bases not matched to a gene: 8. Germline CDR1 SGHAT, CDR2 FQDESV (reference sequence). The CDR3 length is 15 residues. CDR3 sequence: CASSYRTSNSNEQFF. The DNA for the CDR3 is TGTGCCAGCAGCTACCGGACTAGCAACTCCAATGAGCAGTTCTTC.